One sample yielded the 11 T cell receptor beta chains listed below, sequenced in a study of PD-1 blockade in classical Hodgkin lymphoma (dated by TCRdb to 2018 to 2021). Reading the label with the study, this specimen's time point is: cycle 1 day 1 (C1D1), immediately before nivolumab initiation. All trial patients had relapsed after autologous stem cell transplantation, with cohorts A, B and C differing in prior brentuximab vedotin exposure. Preparation of the library involved the immunoSEQ multiplex PCR assay. TCRdb carries this immuneACCESS record with in-frame sequences only. Its versions omit some clonotypes, under half of them owing to an unresolved V gene in the studies checked, with the rest unexplained. The sample has 60,000 to 65,000 clones on record, approximately 88% of them singletons. About 12% of the sample rests with the top ten. Sequenced here: peripheral blood mononuclear cells (PBMCs), sampled at baseline. The source of these receptors is a human donor with classical Hodgkin lymphoma.

In its sample, this clone was seen once. The J gene is TRBJ2-7, the V gene TRBV27; 9 nucleotides line up with TRBD1. Germline V gives CDR1 MNHEY, CDR2 SMNVEV (reference sequence). CDR3 length equals 13 residues. Trimming cost V 6 bases and J 5 bases; bases outside gene matches: 5. DNA of the CDR3: TGTGCCAGCAGAACCGGGACAGGGAACGAGCAGTACTTC. Protein: CASRTGTGNEQYF.

The CDR3, as DNA: TGTGCCAGCAAGGTGAGCAACAATGAGCAGTTCTTC. The encoded protein is CASKVSNNEQFF. J is TRBJ2-1 and V is TRBV6-6; D unclear. Trimming removed 7 bases from V and 5 bases from J, with 9 bases in between. This CDR3 comprises 12 residues. Germline values: CDR1 MNHNY, CDR2 SVGAGI (reference sequence).

CDR3 amino acids: CASSHHQGPNQPQHF. The CDR3 DNA reads TGTGCCAGCAGCCACCATCAGGGGCCAAATCAGCCCCAGCATTTT. The V call is TRBV7-3, the J call TRBJ1-5, with TRBD1 as a possible D gene (6 bases). V lost 5 bases, J lost 4 bases, and 15 bases lay in between. This CDR3 is 15 amino acids long. Per germline, CDR1 SGHTA and CDR2 FQGTGA.

The chain combines TRBV7-2 with TRBJ2-5; 9 bases match TRBD2. The length of the CDR3 is 17 residues. Trimming took 1 base from V and 1 from J; bases not matched to a gene: 7. Germline V gene sequence: CDR1 SGHTA, CDR2 FQGNSA. The DNA for the CDR3 is TGTGCCAGCAGCTTAGGGATAGGGCGGGGGGGCCAAGAGACCCAGTACTTC. Residues: CASSLGIGRGGQETQYF.

The chain's CDR3 is CASRLVRVPDTQYF. As DNA, the CDR3 is TGTGCAAGTCGCCTAGTTAGAGTCCCAGATACGCAGTATTTT. The V gene is TRBV12-2, the J gene TRBJ2-3; the table's D gene call, TRBD2, was not cross checked with the DNA. TRBV12-2 corresponds to a pseudogene. The CDR3 sequence is 14 residues long.

The chain combines TRBV9 with TRBJ1-3, with D perhaps TRBD1 (6 bases). CDR1 is SGDLS, CDR2 YYNGEE, per germline. Trimming stripped 3 bases from V and 4 bases from J, with 14 bases between. The CDR3 has 15 amino acids. CDR3 sequence (DNA): TGTGCCAGCAGCGCCGAGGGGGTACTAGGAAACACCATATATTTT. Translation gives CASSAEGVLGNTIYF.

This chain links TRBV19 with TRBJ1-2; the D gene is possibly TRBD1 (5 bases). The CDR3 sequence is 16 residues long. Trimming left V 3 bases short and J 5 bases short, with 19 bases between. The germline gives CDR1 LNHDA, CDR2 SQIVND (reference sequence). The CDR3: CASSMELVRGHYGYTF. In DNA, the CDR3 is TGTGCCAGTAGTATGGAGCTGGTCCGGGGCCATTATGGCTACACCTTC.

The chain joins TRBV7-2 to TRBJ1-1; D possibly corresponds to TRBD1 (5 bases). Germline assignment: CDR1 SGHTA and CDR2 FQGNSA. The CDR3 loop spans 14 amino acids. Deletions cut 4 bases from V and 5 bases from J, with 14 bases between. The CDR3 DNA sequence: TGTGCCAGCAGCTCTTCTTGGGGGGTGACTGAAGCTTTCTTT. Amino acid sequence: CASSSSWGVTEAFF.

This clone was seen a single time. The V gene is TRBV5-1, the J gene TRBJ2-5; TRBD1 aligns across 8 bases. Germline V CDR1 and CDR2: SGHRS, YFSETQ. The CDR3 covers 15 residues. Unmatched junction bases numbered 9, after V lost 1 base and J lost 7 bases. The CDR3 here is CASSLSGQGTTTQYF. DNA for the CDR3: TGCGCCAGCAGCTTGAGCGGACAGGGCACCACGACCCAGTACTTC.

The rearrangement joins TRBV12-5 to TRBJ1-2; tentative D call: TRBD1 (6 bases). The CDR3 runs to 15 residues. The V gene's germline CDR1 is LGHNT and CDR2 FRNRAP. V gave up 7 bases and J gave up 2 bases, with 17 bases separating them. The CDR3 spells CASALLGGGNYGYTF. The CDR3 bases are TGTGCTAGTGCCCTATTGGGGGGGGGCAACTATGGCTACACCTTC.

V gene TRBV5-5 combines with J gene TRBJ1-1; 7 bases line up with TRBD1. The V gene end was trimmed by 5 bases and the J gene end by 1 base; junction bases not matched to a gene: 8. The CDR3 is made up of 15 amino acids. Germline CDR1 SGHKS, CDR2 YYEKEE (reference sequence). This chain's CDR3 is CASSRTGLENTEAFF. The CDR3, as DNA: TGTGCCAGCAGTCGGACAGGCCTCGAGAACACTGAAGCTTTCTTT. The whole variable domain, remainder taken from reference TRBV5-5 and TRBJ1-1, is DAGVTQSPTHLIKTRGQQVTLRCSPISGHKSVSWYQQVLGQGPQFIFQYYEKEERGRGNFPDRFSARQFPNYSSELNVNALLLGDSALYLCASSRTGLENTEAFFGQGTRLTVV.